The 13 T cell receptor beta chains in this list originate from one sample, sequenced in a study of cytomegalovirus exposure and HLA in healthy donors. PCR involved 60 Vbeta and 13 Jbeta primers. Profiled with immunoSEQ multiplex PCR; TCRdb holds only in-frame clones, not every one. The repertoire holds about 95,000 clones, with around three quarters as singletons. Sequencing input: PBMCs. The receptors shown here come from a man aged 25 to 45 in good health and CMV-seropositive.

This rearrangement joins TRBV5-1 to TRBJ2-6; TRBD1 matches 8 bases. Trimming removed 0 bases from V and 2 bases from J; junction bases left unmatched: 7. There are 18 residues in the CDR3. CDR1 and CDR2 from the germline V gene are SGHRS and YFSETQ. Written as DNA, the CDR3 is TGCGCCAGCAGCTTGGTCTGGCAGGGGGCTGCTGGGGCCAACGTCCTGACTTTC. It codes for CASSLVWQGAAGANVLTF.

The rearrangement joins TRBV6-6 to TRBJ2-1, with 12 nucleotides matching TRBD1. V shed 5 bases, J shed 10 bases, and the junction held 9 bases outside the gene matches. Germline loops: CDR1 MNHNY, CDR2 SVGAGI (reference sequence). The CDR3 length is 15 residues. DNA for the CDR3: TGTGCCAGCAGTGATCCGGGACAGGGGGCCTACGAGCAGTTCTTC. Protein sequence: CASSDPGQGAYEQFF.

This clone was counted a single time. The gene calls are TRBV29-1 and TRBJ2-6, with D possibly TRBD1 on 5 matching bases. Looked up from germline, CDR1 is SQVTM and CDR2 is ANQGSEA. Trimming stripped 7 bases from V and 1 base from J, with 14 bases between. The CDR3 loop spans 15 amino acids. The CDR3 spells CSAIKTASGANVLTF. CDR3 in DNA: TGCAGCGCCATCAAGACAGCTTCTGGGGCCAACGTCCTGACTTTC.

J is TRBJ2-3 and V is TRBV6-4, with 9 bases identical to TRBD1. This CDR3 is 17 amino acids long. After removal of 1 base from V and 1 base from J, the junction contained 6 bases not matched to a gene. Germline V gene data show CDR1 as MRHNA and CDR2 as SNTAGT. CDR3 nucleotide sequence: TGTGCCAGCAGTGACTGGGACAGGACAGGGGGCACAGATACGCAGTATTTT. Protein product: CASSDWDRTGGTDTQYF.

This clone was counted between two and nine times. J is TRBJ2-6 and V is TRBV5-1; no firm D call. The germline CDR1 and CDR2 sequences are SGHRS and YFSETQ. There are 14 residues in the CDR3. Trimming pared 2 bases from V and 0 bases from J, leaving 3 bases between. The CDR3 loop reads CASSFLSGANVLTF. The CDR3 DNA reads TGCGCCAGCAGCTTCCTCTCTGGGGCCAACGTCCTGACTTTC.

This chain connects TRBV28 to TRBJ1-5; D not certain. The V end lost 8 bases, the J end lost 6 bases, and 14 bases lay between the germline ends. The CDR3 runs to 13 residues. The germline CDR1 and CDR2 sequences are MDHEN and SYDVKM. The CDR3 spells CASFSWAGQPQHF. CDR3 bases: TGTGCCAGCTTTAGTTGGGCTGGTCAGCCCCAGCATTTT.

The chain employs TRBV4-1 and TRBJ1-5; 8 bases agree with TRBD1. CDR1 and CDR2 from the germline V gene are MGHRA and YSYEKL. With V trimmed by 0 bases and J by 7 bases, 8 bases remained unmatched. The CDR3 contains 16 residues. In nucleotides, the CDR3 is TGCGCCAGCAGCCAAGATTTACAGGGGGTAAAACAGCCCCAGCATTTT. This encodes CASSQDLQGVKQPQHF.

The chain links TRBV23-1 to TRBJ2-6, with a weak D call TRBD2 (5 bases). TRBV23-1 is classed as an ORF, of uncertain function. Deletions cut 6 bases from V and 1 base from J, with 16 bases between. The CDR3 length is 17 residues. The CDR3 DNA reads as TGCGCCAGCAGCCCTTTGACGGGGAATTCTGGGGCCAACGTCCTGACTTTC. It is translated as CASSPLTGNSGANVLTF.

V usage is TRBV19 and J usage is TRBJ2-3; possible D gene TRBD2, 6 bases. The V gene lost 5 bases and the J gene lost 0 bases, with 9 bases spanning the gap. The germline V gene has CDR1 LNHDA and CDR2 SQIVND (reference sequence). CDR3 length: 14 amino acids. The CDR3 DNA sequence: TGTGCCAGTAGTTGGGGGAGGAGCACAGATACGCAGTATTTT. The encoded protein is CASSWGRSTDTQYF.

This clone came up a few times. The CDR3 DNA reads TGTGCCAGCAGCCTACGTAGCGGGGGGTCTGGGGCCAACGTCCTGACTTTC. It codes for CASSLRSGGSGANVLTF. The rearrangement uses TRBV4-2 and TRBJ2-6; 10 positions agree with TRBD2. V dropped 4 bases and J dropped 1; count of bases not matched to a gene: 4. Germline CDR1 LGHNA, CDR2 YNFKEQ. The CDR3 has 17 amino acids.

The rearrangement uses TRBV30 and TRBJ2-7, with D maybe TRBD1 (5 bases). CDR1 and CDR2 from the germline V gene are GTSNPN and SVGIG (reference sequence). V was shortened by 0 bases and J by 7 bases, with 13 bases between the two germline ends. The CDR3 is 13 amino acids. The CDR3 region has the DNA TGTGCCTGGAGTGTAACAGGCCTAGGGGAGCAGTACTTC. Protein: CAWSVTGLGEQYF. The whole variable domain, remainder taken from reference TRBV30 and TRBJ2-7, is SQTIHQWPATLVQPVGSPLSLECTVEGTSNPNLYWYRQAAGRGLQLLFYSVGIGQISSEVPQNLSASRPQDRQFILSSKKLLLSDSGFYLCAWSVTGLGEQYFGPGTRLTVT.

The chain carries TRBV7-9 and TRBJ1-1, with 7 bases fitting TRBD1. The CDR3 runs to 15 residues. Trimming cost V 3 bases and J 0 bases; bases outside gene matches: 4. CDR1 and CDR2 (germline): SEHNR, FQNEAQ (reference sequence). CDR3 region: CASSLGDSLNTEAFF. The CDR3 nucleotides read TGTGCCAGCAGCTTGGGGGACAGTCTGAACACTGAAGCTTTCTTT.

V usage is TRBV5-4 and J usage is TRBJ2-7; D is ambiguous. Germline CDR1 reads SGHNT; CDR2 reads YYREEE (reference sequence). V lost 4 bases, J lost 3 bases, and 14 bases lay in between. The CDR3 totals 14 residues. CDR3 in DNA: TGTGCCAGCAGCCCACGACATCGGCGCTACGAGCAGTACTTC. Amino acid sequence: CASSPRHRRYEQYF.